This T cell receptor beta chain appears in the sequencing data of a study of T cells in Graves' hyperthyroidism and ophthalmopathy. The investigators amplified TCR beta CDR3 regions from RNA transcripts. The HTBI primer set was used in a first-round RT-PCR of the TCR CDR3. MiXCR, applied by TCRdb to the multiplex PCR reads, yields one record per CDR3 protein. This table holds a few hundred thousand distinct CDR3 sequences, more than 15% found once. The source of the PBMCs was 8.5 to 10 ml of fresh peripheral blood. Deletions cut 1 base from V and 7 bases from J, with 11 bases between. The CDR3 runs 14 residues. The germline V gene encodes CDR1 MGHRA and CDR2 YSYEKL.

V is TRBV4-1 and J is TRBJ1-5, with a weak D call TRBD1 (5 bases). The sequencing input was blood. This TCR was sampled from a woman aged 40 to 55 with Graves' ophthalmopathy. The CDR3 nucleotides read TGCGCCAGCAGCCAAGGGTCCAGGGTCCAGCCCCAGCATTTT. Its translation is CASSQGSRVQPQHF.